This TCR beta chain originates from a study of circulating and synovial CD4+ cells in juvenile arthritis. Study findings and constraints: These blood cells shared more CDR3 sequences with synovium than bulk blood.

This CDR3 has 16 amino acids. Trimming cost V 4 bases and J 1 base; bases outside gene matches: 4. Germline values: CDR1 MNHNS, CDR2 SASEGT. Here immunoSEQ multiplex PCR was the method, and the copy in TCRdb shows in-frame clones only, minus some. Of over 13,000 clones in the sample, 80% to 85% are singletons; the top ten hold more than 3.5%. In the case of this clone: The antigen is not known.

This sequence joins TRBV6-1 and TRBJ1-5; 10 bases agree with TRBD1. This TCR was sampled from a human patient with juvenile idiopathic arthritis. Some clones in this sample may be carry-over from other donors' samples. The sequenced sample consisted of CD4+ T cells from synovial fluid. As DNA, the CDR3 is TGTGCCAGCAGTGGGCGGACAGGGGGGAGCAATCAGCCCCAGCATTTT. It is translated as CASSGRTGGSNQPQHF.